This T cell receptor beta chain appears in the sequencing data of a study of blood T cell repertoires in COVID-19. The overall study: The origin of the acute and convalescent COVID-19 samples was the United States, Italy and Spain. T cells, B-cell-depleted T cells, or PBMCs supplied cDNA or gDNA.

This CDR3 has 14 amino acids. V was clipped by 3 bases and J by 3 bases; unmatched bases: 0. CDR1 is WSHSY and CDR2 is SAAADI in the germline V gene. How the authors handled the data: Quantification of nucleated cells was approximated via reference gene primer amplification. Sequenced by immunoSEQ multiplex PCR; TCRdb stores in-frame clones only, minus some. Clone size and V and J calls were adopted from that table, with D and trimming inferred from the DNA. The sample has about 86,000 clones; 75% to 90% are singletons. J is TRBJ2-1 and V is TRBV10-2; 9 bases line up with TRBD2. Sequenced input: peripheral blood. The clonotype originates from a human donor in a cohort sampled during active COVID-19. The CDR3 sequence: CASSDSGSYNEQFF. Here the CDR3 DNA reads TGCGCCAGCAGTGATAGCGGGAGCTACAATGAGCAGTTCTTC.